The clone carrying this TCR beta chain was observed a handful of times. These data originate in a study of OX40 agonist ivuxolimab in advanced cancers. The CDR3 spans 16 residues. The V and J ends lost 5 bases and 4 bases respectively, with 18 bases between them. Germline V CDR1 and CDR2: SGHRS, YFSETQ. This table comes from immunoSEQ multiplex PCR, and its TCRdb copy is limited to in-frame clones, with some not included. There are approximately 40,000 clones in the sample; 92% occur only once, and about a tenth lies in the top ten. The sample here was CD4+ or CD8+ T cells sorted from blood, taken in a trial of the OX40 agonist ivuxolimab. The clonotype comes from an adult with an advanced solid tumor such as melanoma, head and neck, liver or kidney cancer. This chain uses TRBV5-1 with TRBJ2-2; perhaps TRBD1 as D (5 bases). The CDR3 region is CASSALAGWATGELFF. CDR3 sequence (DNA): TGCGCCAGCAGTGCTTTAGCAGGGTGGGCCACCGGGGAGCTGTTTTTT.